The 22 T cell receptor beta chains given below trace back to one sample, sequenced in a study of T cell changes during pregnancy in multiple sclerosis (dated by TCRdb to the late 2010s). The library was built by means of the immunoSEQ multiplex PCR assay. As stored in TCRdb, this immuneACCESS dataset retains in-frame rearrangements with V and J assigned. A fraction of the clones does not appear; measured against another copy, unresolved V genes explain less than half of the discrepancy, and the remainder lacks a known reason. The sample has some 120,000 clones on record, roughly 92% of them singletons. 6.2% of the sample is in the top ten clones. The specimen comprised peripheral blood, sampled before pregnancy. These receptors all come from a female donor with multiple sclerosis, enrolled in a pregnancy study.

V and J are TRBV2 and TRBJ2-1; a possible D gene is TRBD2 (6 bases). The germline V and J ends were trimmed by 9 bases and 4 bases, with 13 bases remaining between them. The CDR3 consists of 13 residues. CDR1 is SNHLY, CDR2 FYNNEI, per germline. The DNA of the CDR3 is TGTGCCAGTACCGGGACTGAATACAATGAGCAGTTCTTC. Encoded protein: CASTGTEYNEQFF.

The rearrangement joins TRBV5-3 to TRBJ2-2, with TRBD2 identical over 7 bases. TRBV5-3 is sorted into the ORF group, with uncertain function. The CDR3 length is 16 residues. V lost 2 bases to trimming and J lost 3 bases; unmatched junction nucleotides: 7. The CDR3 protein is CARSLWILADTGELFF. The CDR3 region has the DNA TGTGCCAGAAGCTTATGGATTCTAGCGGACACCGGGGAGCTGTTTTTT.

This sequence joins TRBV9 and TRBJ2-4; a possible D gene is TRBD1 (6 bases). V was cut by 3 bases and J by 3 bases, with 7 bases left in between. CDR3 length equals 13 residues. Germline lookup yields CDR1 SGDLS and CDR2 YYNGEE. As DNA, the CDR3 is TGTGCCAGCAGCGCGGACAGCAAAAACATTCAGTACTTC. Amino acid sequence: CASSADSKNIQYF.

This clone was recorded only once. J is TRBJ2-5 and V is TRBV10-2, with D perhaps TRBD1 (6 bases). The length of the CDR3 is 13 residues. Germline V CDR1 and CDR2: WSHSY, SAAADI. V was clipped by 2 bases and J by 5 bases, with 9 bases between them. CDR3 amino acids: CASSEIRGETQYF. The CDR3 DNA reads as TGCGCCAGCAGTGAGATTAGGGGGGAGACCCAGTACTTC.

The rearrangement joins TRBV9 to TRBJ1-3, with no clear D. The CDR3 sequence is 15 residues long. Trimming took 0 bases from V and 2 from J, leaving 9 bases between them. Germline CDR1 reads SGDLS; CDR2 reads YYNGEE. CDR3 in amino acids: CASSVAGGPGNTIYF. Written as DNA, the CDR3 is TGTGCCAGCAGCGTAGCTGGAGGACCTGGAAACACCATATATTTT.

The V and J genes are TRBV7-3 and TRBJ2-1, with 7 bases that match TRBD2. This CDR3 comprises 15 residues. Per germline, CDR1 SGHTA and CDR2 FQGTGA. The V gene end was trimmed by 3 bases and the J gene end by 4 bases; junction bases not matched to a gene: 6. Here the CDR3 DNA reads TGTGCCAGCAGCTTCACGGCTAGCGGTTACAATGAGCAGTTCTTC. It translates to CASSFTASGYNEQFF.

This clone was picked up one time. The genes are TRBV29-1 and TRBJ2-3; 7 nucleotides agree with TRBD1. The junction had 15 bases not matched to a gene; V was cut back by 6 bases and J by 6 bases. Looked up from germline, CDR1 is SQVTM and CDR2 is ANQGSEA. The CDR3 length is 15 residues. In DNA form, the CDR3 reads TGCAGCGTCGGCCACCGGGACAGCCCTTGGGATACGCAGTATTTT. Amino acid sequence: CSVGHRDSPWDTQYF.

V is TRBV7-2 and J is TRBJ2-3, with 9 bases lining up with TRBD2. Trimming cost V 7 bases and J 8 bases; bases outside gene matches: 10. There are 14 residues in the CDR3. CDR1 and CDR2 (germline): SGHTA, FQGNSA. In nucleotides, the CDR3 is TGTGCCAGCACCCTGGGGCTAGCGGGGAGTACGCAGTATTTT. Translated, it gives CASTLGLAGSTQYF.

The chain recombines TRBV11-1 with TRBJ1-5; TRBD1 matches 7 bases. The J segment lost 2 bases and the V segment lost 5 bases, leaving 9 bases of the junction unmatched. The V gene's germline CDR1 is SGHAT and CDR2 FQDESV (reference sequence). This CDR3 is 16 amino acids long. Here the CDR3 DNA reads TGTGCCAGCAGCCATAATGACAGGGAAGGCAATCAGCCCCAGCATTTT. Its translation is CASSHNDREGNQPQHF. Drawing the rest from reference TRBV11-1 and TRBJ1-5, the complete variable domain is EAEVAQSPRYKITEKSQAVAFWCDPISGHATLYWYRQILGQGPELLVQFQDESVVDDSQLPKDRFSAERLKGVDSTLKIQPAELGDSAMYLCASSHNDREGNQPQHFGDGTRLSIL.

The chain carries TRBV11-2 and TRBJ2-1, with D uncertain. This CDR3 spans 14 amino acids. Germline V gene sequence: CDR1 SGHAT, CDR2 FQNNGV. The ends were cut back, 5 bases at V and 9 bases at J, with 17 bases in the middle. CDR3 protein: CASSTLLPPGEQFF. CDR3 sequence (DNA): TGTGCCAGCAGCACCCTCCTACCACCCGGTGAGCAGTTCTTC.

This clone has only one observation. J is TRBJ2-7 and V is TRBV28; 7 nucleotides agree with TRBD2. Looked up from germline, CDR1 is MDHEN and CDR2 is SYDVKM. The V segment lost 6 bases and the J segment 7 bases; nucleotides outside the gene matches: 15. The CDR3 is 15 residues long. The CDR3 nucleotides read TGTGCCAGCAGCCCCCTCCGGACGGCGCGGGGGGAGCAGTACTTC. Translating it yields CASSPLRTARGEQYF.

The chain joins TRBV27 to TRBJ2-1; D possibly corresponds to TRBD2 (7 bases). Trimming left V 8 bases short and J 8 bases short, with 16 bases between. The germline V gene has CDR1 MNHEY and CDR2 SMNVEV (reference sequence). This CDR3 is built from 13 residues. This chain's CDR3 is CASWEGGGYEQFF. The CDR3 DNA sequence: TGTGCCAGCTGGGAGGGGGGAGGTTATGAGCAGTTCTTC.

The chain carries TRBV27 and TRBJ2-5, with 10 bases fitting TRBD1. CDR1 and CDR2 from the germline V gene are MNHEY and SMNVEV (reference sequence). Trimming at V came to 8 bases and at J to 4 bases, leaving 10 bases not matched to a gene. This CDR3 comprises 15 residues. Written as DNA, the CDR3 is TGTGCCAGCTCACTACTGGGGACAGGGGTAGAGACCCAGTACTTC. Translated, it gives CASSLLGTGVETQYF.

The J gene is TRBJ2-6, the V gene TRBV9; possible D gene TRBD2, 5 bases. The germline CDR1 and CDR2 sequences are SGDLS and YYNGEE. The CDR3 spans 19 residues. Trimming stripped 4 bases from V and 2 bases from J, with 22 bases between. The CDR3 coding sequence is TGTGCCAGCAGCAGAGGGATTGGCGGTAGAGGGACTGGGGCCAACGTCCTGACTTTC. Its translation: CASSRGIGGRGTGANVLTF. Drawing the rest from reference TRBV9 and TRBJ2-6, the complete variable domain is DSGVTQTPKHLITATGQRVTLRCSPRSGDLSVYWYQQSLDQGLQFLIQYYNGEERAKGNILERFSAQQFPDLHSELNLSSLELGDSALYFCASSRGIGGRGTGANVLTFGAGSRLTVL.

This sequence joins TRBV7-8 and TRBJ2-7; 7 bases match TRBD1. Trimming removed 1 base from V and 1 base from J; junction bases left unmatched: 1. This CDR3 region has 14 residues. Germline CDR1 SGHVS, CDR2 FQNEAQ. The CDR3 DNA reads TGTGCCAGCAGCTTAGGCAGGGGGTCCTACGAGCAGTACTTC. Its protein is CASSLGRGSYEQYF.

The chain couples TRBV15 to TRBJ2-3; 8 bases match TRBD2. Germline trimming cut 3 bases from V and 2 bases from J; bases unmatched to any gene: 7. The germline gives CDR1 LNHNV, CDR2 YYDKDF (reference sequence). CDR3 length: 16 residues. In nucleotides, the CDR3 is TGTGCCACCAGCAGGGTGAGCGGGAGCTTCACAGATACGCAGTATTTT. Translating gives CATSRVSGSFTDTQYF.

The J gene is TRBJ2-3, the V gene TRBV15, with a weak D call TRBD1 (5 bases). Trimming stripped 1 base from V and 2 bases from J, with 7 bases between. Germline V gene lookup returns CDR1 LNHNV and CDR2 YYDKDF (reference sequence). This CDR3 is 14 amino acids long. CDR3 region: CATSRGTFTDTQYF. The CDR3, as DNA: TGTGCCACCAGCAGAGGGACATTCACAGATACGCAGTATTTT.

The chain uses TRBV28 and TRBJ2-7, with a possible D match to TRBD1 (5 bases). The CDR3 spans 13 residues. CDR1 MDHEN and CDR2 SYDVKM come from the germline V gene. V was cut by 7 bases and J by 2 bases, with 12 bases left in between. CDR3: CASTIQAAYEQYF. The CDR3 DNA follows: TGTGCCAGCACCATACAGGCGGCCTACGAGCAGTACTTC.

The chain employs TRBV27 and TRBJ1-2, with D tentatively TRBD1 (6 bases). The V end lost 3 bases, the J end lost 4 bases, and 24 bases lay between the germline ends. From germline, CDR1 is MNHEY and CDR2 SMNVEV (reference sequence). The CDR3 spans 18 residues. This chain's CDR3 is CASSFLRGRGGLPYGYTF. The CDR3 region has the DNA TGTGCCAGCAGTTTTTTAAGGGGGAGGGGGGGGCTGCCCTATGGCTACACCTTC.

V is TRBV13 and J is TRBJ1-2; tentatively, D is TRBD1 (6 bases). V lost 5 bases to trimming and J lost 5 bases, with 9 bases between them. CDR1 PRHDT and CDR2 FYEKMQ come from the germline V gene (reference sequence). The CDR3 has 12 residues. This CDR3 reads CASSAGDYGYTF. CDR3 sequence (DNA): TGTGCCAGCAGCGCAGGGGATTATGGCTACACCTTC.

This clone has a single count. The V gene is TRBV7-3, the J gene TRBJ2-2; D is unresolved. Germline loops: CDR1 SGHTA, CDR2 FQGTGA. This CDR3 has 14 residues. V was pared by 1 base and J by 2 bases, with 5 bases between. The CDR3 loop is CASSLILNTGELFF. CDR3 nucleotide sequence: TGTGCCAGCAGCTTAATCCTCAACACCGGGGAGCTGTTTTTT. The whole variable domain, filled in from reference TRBV7-3 and TRBJ2-2, reads GAGVSQTPSNKVTEKGKYVELRCDPISGHTALYWYRQSLGQGPEFLIYFQGTGAADDSGLPNDRFFAVRPEGSVSTLKIQRTERGDSAVYLCASSLILNTGELFFGEGSRLTVL.

V gene TRBV6-6 combines with J gene TRBJ2-6, with 7 positions matching TRBD1. Germline values: CDR1 MNHNY, CDR2 SVGAGI (reference sequence). Trimming cost V 4 bases and J 2 bases; bases outside gene matches: 2. The CDR3 is 15 amino acids. CDR3 sequence (DNA): TGTGCCAGCAGTTCTCAGGGGGCTGGGGCCAACGTCCTGACTTTC. This sequence encodes CASSSQGAGANVLTF.